The rows below give T cell receptor beta chains drawn from one sample of a study of T cell repertoires in cytomegalovirus infection. These receptors lack a known antigen. TCRdb re-derived calls from the reads in MiXCR, one entry per CDR3 protein. The data show about 470,000 distinct CDR3 sequences, approximately 42% seen once. The sequenced sample was cultured PBMCs, obtained from culture after CMV antigen stimulation. The receptor source for this set is a human donor in good health (CMV status not recorded). Some clones in this sample may be carry-over from other donors' samples. Each CDR3 is given without its conserved first and last residue. Fields, in order: V gene, J gene, CDR3 protein.

v_gene: TRBV12-3/TRBV12-4
j_gene: TRBJ2-1
CDR3aa: ASRGTSGGGRNEQF

v_gene: TRBV6-5
j_gene: TRBJ2-7
CDR3aa: ASSYPGPKSRVSYEQY

v_gene: TRBV28
j_gene: TRBJ1-1
CDR3aa: ASSPGKKLMNTEAF

v_gene: TRBV11-2
j_gene: TRBJ2-1
CDR3aa: ASSFIGGSSYNEQF

v_gene: TRBV12-3/TRBV12-4
j_gene: TRBJ2-3
CDR3aa: ASTPSPRGRGDTQY

v_gene: TRBV29-1
j_gene: TRBJ1-1
CDR3aa: SVFMNTEAF

v_gene: TRBV6-6
j_gene: TRBJ1-4
CDR3aa: ASSYSRAAKSTNEKLF

v_gene: TRBV12-3/TRBV12-4
j_gene: TRBJ2-1
CDR3aa: ASSPPGAGFFNEQF

v_gene: TRBV7-2
j_gene: TRBJ2-5
CDR3aa: ASSFRQGPTQY

v_gene: TRBV4-1
j_gene: TRBJ1-5
CDR3aa: ASSQVVGLGQPQH

v_gene: TRBV28
j_gene: TRBJ1-6
CDR3aa: ASKEPADNSPLH

v_gene: TRBV4-2
j_gene: TRBJ2-3
CDR3aa: ASSQDPLPGLTDTQY

v_gene: TRBV2
j_gene: TRBJ1-5
CDR3aa: ASWAGDQPQH

v_gene: TRBV20-1
j_gene: TRBJ2-3
CDR3aa: SARLDTQY

v_gene: TRBV10-3
j_gene: TRBJ1-2
CDR3aa: AITGDGNGYT

v_gene: TRBV15
j_gene: TRBJ2-1
CDR3aa: ATRKGPSNEQF

v_gene: TRBV6-8
j_gene: TRBJ1-6
CDR3aa: ASSYGVDGSPLH

v_gene: TRBV18
j_gene: TRBJ2-7
CDR3aa: ASSPRVVSDAYEQY

v_gene: TRBV7-6
j_gene: TRBJ2-7
CDR3aa: ASSIGPSSSYEQY

v_gene: TRBV6-6
j_gene: TRBJ1-5
CDR3aa: ASSFSPGDRRFGQPQH

v_gene: TRBV4-1
j_gene: TRBJ2-5
CDR3aa: ASSLGVGGQETQY

v_gene: TRBV6-4
j_gene: TRBJ2-3
CDR3aa: ATQFRGGGWDTQY

v_gene: TRBV10-3
j_gene: TRBJ2-1
CDR3aa: AISDPAGLARPNEQF

v_gene: TRBV7-2
j_gene: TRBJ2-6
CDR3aa: ASRTGGSGANVLT

v_gene: TRBV2
j_gene: TRBJ2-2
CDR3aa: ASSGQGQRGELF

v_gene: TRBV7-2
j_gene: TRBJ1-5
CDR3aa: ASSHRDALRPQH

v_gene: TRBV7-2
j_gene: TRBJ2-7
CDR3aa: ASSSGRTSGGYEQY

v_gene: TRBV25-1
j_gene: TRBJ2-7
CDR3aa: AGLRWSYEQY

v_gene: TRBV7-2
j_gene: TRBJ2-7
CDR3aa: ASSRGGANSYEQY

v_gene: TRBV20-1
j_gene: TRBJ2-2
CDR3aa: SAIQGYTGELF

v_gene: TRBV4-2
j_gene: TRBJ2-5
CDR3aa: ASSQGGLAGQQETQY

v_gene: TRBV14
j_gene: TRBJ1-5
CDR3aa: ASSQDVRGDSNQPQH

v_gene: TRBV6-6
j_gene: TRBJ2-2
CDR3aa: ASSWDRGNTGELF

v_gene: TRBV6-2/TRBV6-3
j_gene: TRBJ1-5
CDR3aa: ASRVVKGPQH

v_gene: TRBV7-2
j_gene: TRBJ1-1
CDR3aa: ASSINRGLTEAF

v_gene: TRBV7-2
j_gene: TRBJ2-3
CDR3aa: ASSPTLAGDAWDTQY

v_gene: TRBV4-1
j_gene: TRBJ1-3
CDR3aa: ASSQDLGNTIY

v_gene: TRBV7-9
j_gene: TRBJ1-5
CDR3aa: ASSSDLSNQPQH

v_gene: TRBV2
j_gene: TRBJ1-5
CDR3aa: ASRVQGEQPQH

v_gene: TRBV12-3/TRBV12-4
j_gene: TRBJ1-5
CDR3aa: ASSPTGAHQPQH

v_gene: TRBV23-1
j_gene: TRBJ2-2
CDR3aa: ASSQALPGGGRNGELF

v_gene: TRBV7-9
j_gene: TRBJ2-2
CDR3aa: ASSWTAANTGELF

v_gene: TRBV5-6
j_gene: TRBJ2-7
CDR3aa: ASRLTGTGDHEQY